Given below is one TCR beta chain in context. Reverse transcription of roughly 0.45 to 1 ug RNA was performed with random hexamers. TCRdb passed the immunoSEQ multiplex PCR reads through MiXCR, listing each CDR3 protein once. Altogether roughly 150,000 distinct CDR3 sequences are present, roughly 95% being singletons, with the ten largest covering 0.16%. The data were taken from a study of CD8 T cells in Susac syndrome. CDR3 length: 13 amino acids. Per the germline V gene, CDR1 is KGHDR and CDR2 is SFDVKD. Trimming pared 2 bases from V and 9 bases from J, leaving 11 bases between. The genes are TRBV24-1 and TRBJ2-3, with unresolved D. The sequencing sample was made of CD4+ T cells from PBMCs. This receptor was identified in a human donor with Susac syndrome. CDR3 residues: CATSDSGPETQYF. As DNA, the CDR3 is TGTGCCACCAGTGATTCGGGCCCGGAGACGCAGTATTTT.